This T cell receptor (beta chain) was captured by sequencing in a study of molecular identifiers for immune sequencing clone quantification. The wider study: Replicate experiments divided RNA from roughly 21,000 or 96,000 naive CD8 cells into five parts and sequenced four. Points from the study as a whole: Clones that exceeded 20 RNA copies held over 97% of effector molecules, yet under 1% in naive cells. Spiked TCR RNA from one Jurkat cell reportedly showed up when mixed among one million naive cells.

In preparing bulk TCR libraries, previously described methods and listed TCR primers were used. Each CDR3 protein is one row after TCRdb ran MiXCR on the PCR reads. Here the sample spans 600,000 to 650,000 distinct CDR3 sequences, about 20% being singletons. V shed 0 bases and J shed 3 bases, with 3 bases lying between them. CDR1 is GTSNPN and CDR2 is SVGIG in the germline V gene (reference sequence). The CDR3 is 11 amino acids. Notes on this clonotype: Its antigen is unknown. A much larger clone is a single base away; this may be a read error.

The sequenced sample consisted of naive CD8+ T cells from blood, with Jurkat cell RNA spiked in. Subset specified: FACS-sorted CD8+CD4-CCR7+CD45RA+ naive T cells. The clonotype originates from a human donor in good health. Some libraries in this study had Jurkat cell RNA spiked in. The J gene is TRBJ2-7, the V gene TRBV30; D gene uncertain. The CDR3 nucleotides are TGTGCCTGGAGTGTCTACTACGAGCAGTACTTC. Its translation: CAWSVYYEQYF. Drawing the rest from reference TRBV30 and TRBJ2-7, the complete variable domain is SQTIHQWPATLVQPVGSPLSLECTVEGTSNPNLYWYRQAAGRGLQLLFYSVGIGQISSEVPQNLSASRPQDRQFILSSKKLLLSDSGFYLCAWSVYYEQYFGPGTRLTVT.